This passage covers 27 T cell receptor beta chains from one sample sequenced in a study of blood T cell repertoires in COVID-19 (dated by TCRdb to the early 2020s). Receptors were amplified or captured by the immunoSEQ multiplex PCR assay. What TCRdb holds here is the immuneACCESS table cut down to in-frame rearrangements. Part of the clones is not present; checked against another copy, under half of the missing clones reflect an unresolved V gene, and the others are unexplained. The sample includes hundreds of thousands of clones, with about 90% observed a single time. The top ten clonotypes cover 1.8% of the sample. The specimen was peripheral blood. The receptors come from a woman aged 25 to 39 with COVID-19, enrolled during active disease.

The chain joins TRBV2 to TRBJ1-6, with 7 bases fitting TRBD1. Germline V gene lookup returns CDR1 SNHLY and CDR2 FYNNEI. V gave up 0 bases and J gave up 3 bases; unmatched junction bases: 5. The CDR3 has 17 residues. CDR3 region: CASSEAPPGGYNSPLHF. The CDR3 nucleotides are TGTGCCAGCAGTGAAGCGCCTCCAGGGGGCTATAATTCACCCCTCCACTTT.

This clone has more than one count but fewer than ten. The V gene is TRBV13, the J gene TRBJ1-1; 7 nucleotides match TRBD1. This CDR3 region has 13 residues. From germline, CDR1 is PRHDT and CDR2 FYEKMQ (reference sequence). Trimming removed 5 bases from V and 6 bases from J; junction bases left unmatched: 6. CDR3 DNA sequence: TGTGCCAGCAGCCGTGACAGGGAGGCTGAAGCTTTCTTT. As protein: CASSRDREAEAFF.

This clone appeared a single time. V gene TRBV27 combines with J gene TRBJ1-1; D unclear. The CDR3 has 14 residues. V was pared by 1 base and J by 3 bases, with 9 bases between. Germline CDR1 MNHEY, CDR2 SMNVEV (reference sequence). CDR3: CASSLLSPYTEAFF. The CDR3 DNA reads TGTGCCAGCAGTTTATTATCCCCCTACACTGAAGCTTTCTTT.

The chain couples TRBV19 to TRBJ1-5, with D hard to call. With 5 bases removed from V and 6 bases from J, the gap between germline ends came to 5 bases. Germline lookup yields CDR1 LNHDA and CDR2 SQIVND (reference sequence). The CDR3 extends over 11 amino acids. The CDR3 DNA reads as TGTGCCAGTAGTTCCGGTCAGCCCCAGCATTTT. Amino acid sequence: CASSSGQPQHF. Supplemented by reference TRBV19 and TRBJ1-5, the full variable domain reads DGGITQSPKYLFRKEGQNVTLSCEQNLNHDAMYWYRQDPGQGLRLIYYSQIVNDFQKGDIAEGYSVSREKKESFPLTVTSAQKNPTAFYLCASSSGQPQHFGDGTRLSIL.

The gene calls are TRBV7-8 and TRBJ2-1; weak D call: TRBD2 (6 bases). The V end lost 1 base, the J end lost 6 bases, and 16 bases lay between the germline ends. This CDR3 comprises 16 residues. Germline CDR1 and CDR2: SGHVS and FQNEAQ. The CDR3 loop is CASSLGRGLNSNEQFF. The DNA for the CDR3 is TGTGCCAGCAGCTTAGGAAGGGGACTTAATTCCAATGAGCAGTTCTTC. Full variable domain (outside the CDR3, taken from reference TRBV7-8 and TRBJ2-1): GAGVSQSPRYKVAKRGQDVALRCDPISGHVSLFWYQQALGQGPEFLTYFQNEAQLDKSGLPSDRFFAERPEGSVSTLKIQRTQQEDSAVYLCASSLGRGLNSNEQFFGPGTRLTVL.

The chain combines TRBV25-1 with TRBJ1-1; possibly TRBD1 for D (6 bases). Between the trimmed V and J ends, which lost 7 bases and 8 bases, there was a span of 17 bases. The CDR3 has 13 residues. Germline CDR1 MGHDK, CDR2 SYGVNS. Written as DNA, the CDR3 is TGTGCCAGCACAGAAGGGGGGGGTCGGGAAGCTTTCTTT. It codes for CASTEGGGREAFF.

The chain couples TRBV28 to TRBJ2-5; no reliable D call. Germline V CDR1 and CDR2: MDHEN, SYDVKM. The CDR3 has 10 amino acids. V gave up 4 bases and J gave up 6 bases, with 3 bases separating them. The CDR3 DNA follows: TGTGCCAGCAGTTACAAGACCCAGTACTTC. It yields the protein CASSYKTQYF.

The CDR3: CASMKGQGGQPQHF. CDR3 nucleotides: TGTGCCAGCATGAAGGGACAGGGAGGCCAGCCCCAGCATTTT. V and J are TRBV2 and TRBJ1-5, with 9 bases lining up with TRBD1. CDR3 length: 14 residues. Trimming took 7 bases from V and 7 from J; bases not matched to a gene: 8. The germline V gene encodes CDR1 SNHLY and CDR2 FYNNEI.

This clone appeared once. V is TRBV7-2 and J is TRBJ1-2; 8 bases are shared with TRBD1. The length of the CDR3 is 14 residues. Per the germline V gene, CDR1 is SGHTA and CDR2 is FQGNSA. Losses at the gene ends were 3 bases for V and 2 bases for J; bases not matched to a gene: 2. The CDR3 spells CASSFGDRNYGYTF. For the CDR3, the DNA is TGTGCCAGCAGCTTCGGGGACAGGAACTATGGCTACACCTTC. Together with reference TRBV7-2 and TRBJ1-2, the CDR3 gives the full variable domain: GAGVSQSPSNKVTEKGKDVELRCDPISGHTALYWYRQSLGQGLEFLIYFQGNSAPDKSGLPSDRFSAERTGGSVSTLTIQRTQQEDSAVYLCASSFGDRNYGYTFGSGTRLTVV.

About this clone: Other DNA sequences in the sample encode the same CDR3. The DNA for the CDR3 is TGTGCCAGCAGTTTAACGGGGGACACTGAAGCTTTCTTT. Translated: CASSLTGDTEAFF. This rearrangement joins TRBV12-3 or TRBV12-4 to TRBJ1-1; possibly TRBD1 for D (5 bases). The germline V and J ends were trimmed by 2 bases and 3 bases, with 7 bases remaining between them. The CDR3 is 13 amino acids.

The CDR3 nucleotides are TGTGCCAGCAGGAAAGGACAGGGGTGGACTGAAGCTTTCTTT. It codes for CASRKGQGWTEAFF. This chain uses TRBV25-1 with TRBJ1-1, with 9 positions matching TRBD1. The CDR3 is made up of 14 amino acids. V lost 6 bases, J lost 5 bases, and 7 bases stayed unmatched. Germline V gene sequence: CDR1 MGHDK, CDR2 SYGVNS.

In nucleotides, the CDR3 is TGTGCCAGCAGTTCGGGGACACCAATAATGAACACTGAAGCTTTCTTT. This translates into CASSSGTPIMNTEAFF. This chain connects TRBV27 to TRBJ1-1; D might be TRBD1 (6 bases). The germline CDR1 and CDR2 sequences are MNHEY and SMNVEV (reference sequence). V was clipped by 4 bases and J by 0 bases, with 15 bases between them. The CDR3 spans 16 residues.

This clone was counted a few times. The chain recombines TRBV10-1 with TRBJ1-5; 11 nucleotides match TRBD1. Germline trimming cut 7 bases from V and 5 bases from J; bases unmatched to any gene: 16. The CDR3 length is 18 residues. The V gene's germline CDR1 is WNHNN and CDR2 SYGVQD (reference sequence). The CDR3 DNA is TGCGCCAGCACTCCAGCGCTGCGGACAGGGGGCTCAGATCAGCCCCAGCATTTT. As protein: CASTPALRTGGSDQPQHF.

This sequence joins TRBV18 and TRBJ2-5; D not certain. V dropped 2 bases and J dropped 2 bases, with 15 bases sitting between them. This CDR3 region has 16 residues. Germline loops: CDR1 KGHSH, CDR2 LQKENI. This chain's CDR3 is CASSPDERILQETQYF. The CDR3, as DNA: TGTGCCAGCTCACCAGATGAGCGCATCTTACAAGAGACCCAGTACTTC.

The chain carries TRBV4-2 and TRBJ2-1, with TRBD2 matching over 8 bases. V lost 3 bases to trimming and J lost 4 bases; unmatched junction nucleotides: 8. The CDR3 is 16 residues long. Germline CDR1 LGHNA, CDR2 YNFKEQ. The CDR3 DNA follows: TGTGCCAGCAGCCAGCAAAAAGCGGGGGCTTACAATGAGCAGTTCTTC. It codes for CASSQQKAGAYNEQFF.

V and J are TRBV3-1 (or the pseudogene TRBV3-2) and TRBJ1-5; TRBD1 is a possible D gene (5 bases). The CDR3 loop spans 15 amino acids. Germline V CDR1 and CDR2: LGHDT, YNNKEL (reference sequence). V shed 4 bases and J shed 3 bases, with 13 bases lying between them. This CDR3 reads CASSRGGAVNQPQHF. Here the CDR3 DNA reads TGTGCCAGCAGCCGAGGAGGGGCCGTCAATCAGCCCCAGCATTTT.

The V gene is TRBV6-2 or TRBV6-3, the J gene TRBJ2-3, with D possibly matching TRBD2 (5 bases). Germline CDR1 and CDR2: MNHEY and SVGEGT. Between the trimmed V and J ends, which lost 6 bases and 3 bases, there was a span of 7 bases. The CDR3 contains 12 residues. CDR3 loop: CASSSGTDTQYF. The DNA for the CDR3 is TGTGCCAGCAGCTCGGGGACAGATACGCAGTATTTT.

The chain couples TRBV7-9 to TRBJ2-7, with TRBD1 matching over 7 bases. The CDR3 totals 11 residues. Germline CDR1 SEHNR, CDR2 FQNEAQ (reference sequence). V was clipped by 1 base and J by 10 bases; unmatched bases: 1. The CDR3 here is CASSLGDSQYF. The CDR3 nucleotides are TGTGCCAGCAGCTTAGGGGACAGTCAGTACTTC.

The chain joins TRBV19 to TRBJ1-2, with TRBD1 as a possible D gene (6 bases). The CDR3 sequence is 15 residues long. The germline V and J ends were trimmed by 6 bases and 5 bases, with 19 bases remaining between them. Germline lookup yields CDR1 LNHDA and CDR2 SQIVND (reference sequence). CDR3 sequence reads: CASSDGRRGHYGYTF. The CDR3 DNA follows: TGTGCCAGTAGCGATGGACGAAGGGGACATTATGGCTACACCTTC.

This chain connects TRBV11-3 to TRBJ2-1, with D uncertain. The CDR3 is 14 residues long. The ends were cut back, 2 bases at V and 3 bases at J, with 8 bases in the middle. Germline lookup yields CDR1 SGHNT and CDR2 YENEEA. The CDR3 DNA is TGTGCCAGCAGCTTAAAACTTCTCTACAATGAGCAGTTCTTC. Encoded protein: CASSLKLLYNEQFF.

This clone was picked up one time. The V gene is TRBV30, the J gene TRBJ1-6; tentative D call: TRBD1 (5 bases). Germline CDR1 is GTSNPN and CDR2 is SVGIG (reference sequence). Trimming removed 8 bases from V and 7 bases from J, with 15 bases in between. This CDR3 has 13 residues. The CDR3 bases are TGTGCCGGGATGACAGACCAAAATTCACCCCTCCACTTT. Residues: CAGMTDQNSPLHF.

The chain is built from TRBV6-2 or TRBV6-3 and TRBJ2-7; tentative D call: TRBD1 (5 bases). This CDR3 spans 12 amino acids. The V gene's germline CDR1 is MNHEY and CDR2 SVGEGT. Trimming removed 5 bases from V and 11 bases from J, with 16 bases in between. This CDR3 is CASSTNRLQEYF. The DNA of the CDR3 is TGTGCCAGCAGTACGAACAGGTTGCAAGAGTACTTC.

The chain recombines TRBV5-5 with TRBJ1-1; TRBD1 matches at 8 bases. The length of the CDR3 is 15 residues. V lost 1 base to trimming and J lost 4 bases; unmatched junction nucleotides: 6. In germline, CDR1 is SGHKS, CDR2 YYEKEE (reference sequence). The CDR3 protein is CASSLRQGAVTEAFF. The CDR3 region has the DNA TGTGCCAGCAGCTTGAGGCAGGGGGCGGTCACTGAAGCTTTCTTT.

The chain has TRBV27 and TRBJ1-1; D is uncertain. Trimming left V 3 bases short and J 3 bases short, with 20 bases between. This CDR3 spans 17 amino acids. Looked up from germline, CDR1 is MNHEY and CDR2 is SMNVEV (reference sequence). The CDR3 DNA follows: TGTGCCAGCAGTTTTTCCGCCGGACTTTCGAGGGACACTGAAGCTTTCTTT. It codes for CASSFSAGLSRDTEAFF.

In DNA form, the CDR3 reads TGCGCCAGCAGCCTAAGCCCGGACAGGGGGAACACTGAAGCTTTCTTT. It yields the protein CASSLSPDRGNTEAFF. The chain employs TRBV4-1 and TRBJ1-1; TRBD1 matches at 9 bases. The CDR3 has 16 amino acids. Germline CDR1 is MGHRA and CDR2 is YSYEKL. V lost 4 bases, J lost 1 base, and 7 bases stayed unmatched.

The genes are TRBV6-5 and TRBJ1-6, with TRBD1 identical over 8 bases. J gave up 8 bases and V 7 bases, and 7 bases lay outside the gene matches. The CDR3 is made up of 14 amino acids. Germline CDR1 is MNHEY and CDR2 is SVGAGI. CDR3 nucleotides: TGTGCCAGCAAATTCGACAGGGGTGATTCACCCCTCCACTTT. Protein sequence: CASKFDRGDSPLHF.

The chain joins TRBV3-1 (or the pseudogene TRBV3-2) to TRBJ1-2, with 9 bases aligning to TRBD1. The CDR3 runs to 14 residues. J lost 4 bases, V lost 3 bases, and 3 bases had no gene match. CDR1 LGHDT and CDR2 YNNKEL come from the germline V gene (reference sequence). Here the CDR3 reads CASSHGQGRYGYTF. The CDR3 DNA reads as TGTGCCAGCAGCCATGGACAGGGGCGCTATGGCTACACCTTC.